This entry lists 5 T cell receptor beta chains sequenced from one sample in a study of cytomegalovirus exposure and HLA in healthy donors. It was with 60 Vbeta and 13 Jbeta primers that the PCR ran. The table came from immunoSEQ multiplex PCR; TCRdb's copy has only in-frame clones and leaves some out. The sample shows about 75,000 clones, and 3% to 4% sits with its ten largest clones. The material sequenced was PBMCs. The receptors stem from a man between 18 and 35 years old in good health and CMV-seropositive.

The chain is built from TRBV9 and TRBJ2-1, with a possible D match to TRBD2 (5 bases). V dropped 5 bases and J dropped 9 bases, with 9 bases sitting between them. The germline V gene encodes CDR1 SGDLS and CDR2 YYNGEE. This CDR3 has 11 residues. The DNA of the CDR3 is TGTGCCAGCAGTGAGGGCCCTGAGCAGTTCTTC. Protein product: CASSEGPEQFF. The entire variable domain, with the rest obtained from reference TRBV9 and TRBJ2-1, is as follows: DSGVTQTPKHLITATGQRVTLRCSPRSGDLSVYWYQQSLDQGLQFLIQYYNGEERAKGNILERFSAQQFPDLHSELNLSSLELGDSALYFCASSEGPEQFFGPGTRLTVL.

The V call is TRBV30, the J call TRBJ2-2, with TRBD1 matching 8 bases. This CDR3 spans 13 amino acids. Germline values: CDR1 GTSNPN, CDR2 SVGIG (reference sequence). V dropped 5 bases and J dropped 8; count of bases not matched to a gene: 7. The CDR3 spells CAWQNQGAGELFF. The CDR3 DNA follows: TGTGCCTGGCAAAACCAGGGGGCTGGGGAGCTGTTTTTT.

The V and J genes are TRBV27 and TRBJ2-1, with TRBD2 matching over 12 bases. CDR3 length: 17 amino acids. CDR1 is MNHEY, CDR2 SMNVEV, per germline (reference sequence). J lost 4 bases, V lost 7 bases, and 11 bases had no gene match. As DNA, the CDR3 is TGTGCCAGCACTCCGTCCCTAGCGGGAGGGGTGTACAATGAGCAGTTCTTC. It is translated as CASTPSLAGGVYNEQFF.

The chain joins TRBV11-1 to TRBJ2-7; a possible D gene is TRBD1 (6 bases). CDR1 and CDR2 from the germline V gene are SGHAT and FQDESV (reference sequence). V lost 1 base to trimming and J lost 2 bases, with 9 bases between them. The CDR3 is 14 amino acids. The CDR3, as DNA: TGTGCCAGCAGCTTAGTGGGGGCCACCTACGAGCAGTACTTC. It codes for CASSLVGATYEQYF.

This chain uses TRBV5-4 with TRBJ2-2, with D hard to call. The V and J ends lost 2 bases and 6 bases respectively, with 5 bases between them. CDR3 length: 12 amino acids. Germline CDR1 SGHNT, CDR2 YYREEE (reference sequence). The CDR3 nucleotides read TGTGCCAGCAGCTTAGGAGCCGGGGAGCTGTTTTTT. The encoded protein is CASSLGAGELFF.